The rows below give T cell receptor beta chains drawn from one sample of a study of CD8 T cells in Susac syndrome. In TCRdb, the immunoSEQ multiplex PCR reads were re-called with MiXCR into one record per CDR3 protein. The sample lists about 210,000 distinct CDR3 sequences; 95% were seen once. Sequences were obtained from CD4+ T cells from PBMCs. These receptors were taken from a human donor with multiple sclerosis. The conserved cysteine and the conserved F or W are not part of the CDR3 here. Not every row has a clone size; where given, it reads once, few, many or a size class.

-,TRBV5-6,TRBJ2-3,ASSSGRAATQY
-,TRBV30,TRBJ1-1,AWSPLSSQGAF
-,TRBV4-2,TRBJ1-1,ASSPEQGMRDTEAF
once,TRBV20-1,TRBJ2-6,SAIRLAGGSGANVLT
-,TRBV20-1,TRBJ2-7,SARDSGRAHAEQY
-,TRBV28,TRBJ2-3,ASVFRDTQY
-,TRBV4-2,TRBJ2-3,ASSRRDRGITDTQY
once,TRBV20-1,TRBJ2-3,SAPTSGTDTQY
-,TRBV15,TRBJ2-7,ATSRDHRAGPYSYEQY
-,TRBV30,TRBJ1-3,AWSYGRRLTTIY
-,TRBV20-1,TRBJ2-1,SAPDYRTLSSYNEQF
-,TRBV20-1,TRBJ2-5,SARGGFQETQY
-,TRBV2,TRBJ1-1,ASSRQGAFNTEAF
-,TRBV19,TRBJ2-5,ASSIGDSQY
once,TRBV7-9,TRBJ2-6,ASSPGQGSPGANVLT
once,TRBV15,TRBJ2-1,ATSRGAGGNEQF
-,TRBV20-1,TRBJ1-2,SASHQTNYGYT
-,TRBV9,TRBJ1-2,ASSVAGNYGYT
-,TRBV21-1,TRBJ2-2,ASSKVSPNTGELF
-,TRBV7-2,TRBJ2-1,ASSLEHGNEQF
-,TRBV5-6,TRBJ2-3,ASSLLAILASTDTQY
-,TRBV15,TRBJ1-2,ATSRDPTGEAGYT
once,TRBV7-9,TRBJ1-1,ASIQSGNTEAF
-,TRBV30,TRBJ1-1,AWTNIRGGDTEAF
-,TRBV2,TRBJ2-7,ASSVPGQGLVKQY
-,TRBV20-1,TRBJ2-1,SASAGGLGNEQF
-,TRBV5-1,TRBJ2-2,ASSLGRTQNTGELF
-,TRBV5-1,TRBJ1-5,ASSLVPDLNQPQH
-,TRBV20-1,TRBJ2-1,SAGVTGRGLYNEQF
-,TRBV5-1,TRBJ2-7,ASSPERTGFEEQY
-,TRBV4-1,TRBJ2-1,ASSQSLGSIDEQF
-,TRBV27,TRBJ2-7,ASSPPLGQGVEYEQY
-,TRBV28,TRBJ2-5,ASSHGPLYKETQY
-,TRBV14,TRBJ1-2,ASSQDLGQGNYGYT
-,TRBV9,TRBJ2-1,ASSVAPPPTGSGRADEQF
-,TRBV12-3/TRBV12-4,TRBJ2-7,ASSLASGYYEQY
-,TRBV5-1,TRBJ2-1,ASTLTSSGEQF
-,TRBV20-1,TRBJ2-5,SASLSGQETQY
-,TRBV5-1,TRBJ1-2,ASSLNAALGYT